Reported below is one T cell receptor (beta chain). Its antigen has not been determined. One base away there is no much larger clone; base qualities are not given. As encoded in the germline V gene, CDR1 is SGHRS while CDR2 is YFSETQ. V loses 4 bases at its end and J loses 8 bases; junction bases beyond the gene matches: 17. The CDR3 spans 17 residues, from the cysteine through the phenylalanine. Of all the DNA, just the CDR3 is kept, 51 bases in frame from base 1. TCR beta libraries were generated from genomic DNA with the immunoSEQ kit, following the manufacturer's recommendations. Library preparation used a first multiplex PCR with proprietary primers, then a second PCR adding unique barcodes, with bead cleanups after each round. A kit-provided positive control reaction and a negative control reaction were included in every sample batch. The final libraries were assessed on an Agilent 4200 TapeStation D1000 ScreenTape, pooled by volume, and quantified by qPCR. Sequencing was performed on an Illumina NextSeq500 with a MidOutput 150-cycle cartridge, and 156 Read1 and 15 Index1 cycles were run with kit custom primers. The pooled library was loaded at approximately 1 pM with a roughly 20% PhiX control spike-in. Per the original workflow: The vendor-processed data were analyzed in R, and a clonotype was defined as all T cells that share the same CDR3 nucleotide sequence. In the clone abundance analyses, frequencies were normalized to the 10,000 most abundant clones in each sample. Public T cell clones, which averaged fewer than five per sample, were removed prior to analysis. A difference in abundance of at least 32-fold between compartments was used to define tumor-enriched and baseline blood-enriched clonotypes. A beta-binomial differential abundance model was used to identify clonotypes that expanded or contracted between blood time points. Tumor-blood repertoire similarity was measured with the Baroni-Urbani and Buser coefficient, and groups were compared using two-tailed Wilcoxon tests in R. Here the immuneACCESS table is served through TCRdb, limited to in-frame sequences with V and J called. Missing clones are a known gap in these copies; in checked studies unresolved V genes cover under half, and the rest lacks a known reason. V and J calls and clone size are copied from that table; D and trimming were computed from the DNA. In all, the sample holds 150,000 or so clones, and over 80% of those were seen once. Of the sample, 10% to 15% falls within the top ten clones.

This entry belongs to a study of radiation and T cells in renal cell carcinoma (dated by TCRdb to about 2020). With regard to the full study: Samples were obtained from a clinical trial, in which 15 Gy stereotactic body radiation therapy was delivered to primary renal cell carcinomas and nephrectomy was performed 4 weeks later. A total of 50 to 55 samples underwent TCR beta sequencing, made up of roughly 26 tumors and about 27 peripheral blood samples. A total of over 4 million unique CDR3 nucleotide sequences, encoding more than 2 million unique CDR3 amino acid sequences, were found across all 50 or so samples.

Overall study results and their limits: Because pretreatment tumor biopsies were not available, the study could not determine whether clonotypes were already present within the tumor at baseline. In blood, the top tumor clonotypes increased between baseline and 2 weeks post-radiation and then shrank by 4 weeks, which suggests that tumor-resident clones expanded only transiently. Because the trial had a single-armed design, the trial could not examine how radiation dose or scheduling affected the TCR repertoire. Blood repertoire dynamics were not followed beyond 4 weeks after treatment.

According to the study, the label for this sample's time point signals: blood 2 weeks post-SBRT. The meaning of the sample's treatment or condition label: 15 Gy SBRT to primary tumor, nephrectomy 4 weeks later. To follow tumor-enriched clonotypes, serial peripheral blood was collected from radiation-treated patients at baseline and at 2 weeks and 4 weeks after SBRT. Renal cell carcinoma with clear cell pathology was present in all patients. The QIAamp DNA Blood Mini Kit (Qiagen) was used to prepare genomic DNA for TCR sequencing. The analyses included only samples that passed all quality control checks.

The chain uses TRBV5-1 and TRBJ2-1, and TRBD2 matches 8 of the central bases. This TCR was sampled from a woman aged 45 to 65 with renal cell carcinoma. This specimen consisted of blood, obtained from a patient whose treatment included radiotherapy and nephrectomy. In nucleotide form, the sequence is TGCGCCAGCAGCGGAGCATGGACTAGCCGGGGGGACGATGAGCAGTTCTTC. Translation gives CASSGAWTSRGDDEQFF.